This T cell receptor (beta chain) was recorded in a study of identifying expanded T cells in peripheral blood. Repertoires were generated with immunoSEQ multiplex PCR, while TCRdb's copy carries only in-frame clones and drops some. The sample lists more than 85,000 clones; 88% were seen once. This CDR3 spans 12 amino acids. Looked up from germline, CDR1 is ENHRY and CDR2 is SYGVKD. V shed 5 bases and J shed 9 bases, with 13 bases lying between them. The V gene is TRBV10-3, the J gene TRBJ1-1; D ambiguous. The TCR comes from a person aged 18 to 70 in good health. Sample: blood. CDR3 nucleotide sequence: TGTGCCATCAGTCCGGACGCGGATAAAGCTTTCTTT. Amino acid sequence: CAISPDADKAFF.